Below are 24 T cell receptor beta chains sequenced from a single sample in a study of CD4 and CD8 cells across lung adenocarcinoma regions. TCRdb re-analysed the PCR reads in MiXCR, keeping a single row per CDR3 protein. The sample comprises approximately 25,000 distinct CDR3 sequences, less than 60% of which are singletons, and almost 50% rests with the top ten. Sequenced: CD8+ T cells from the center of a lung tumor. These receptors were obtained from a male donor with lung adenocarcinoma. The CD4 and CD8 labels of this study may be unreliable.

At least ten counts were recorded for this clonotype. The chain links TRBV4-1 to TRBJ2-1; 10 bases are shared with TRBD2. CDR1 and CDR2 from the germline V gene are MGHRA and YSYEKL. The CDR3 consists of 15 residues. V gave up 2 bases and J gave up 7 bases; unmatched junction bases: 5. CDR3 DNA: TGCGCCAGCAGCCAACTAGCGGGAGCCCTAAATGAGCAGTTCTTC. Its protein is CASSQLAGALNEQFF.

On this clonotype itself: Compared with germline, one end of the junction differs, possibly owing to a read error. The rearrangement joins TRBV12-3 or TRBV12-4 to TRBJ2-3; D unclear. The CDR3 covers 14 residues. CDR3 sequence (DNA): TGTGCCAGCAGACCCGTGTGTCCAACATACACGCAGTATTTC. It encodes CASRPVCPTYTQYF.

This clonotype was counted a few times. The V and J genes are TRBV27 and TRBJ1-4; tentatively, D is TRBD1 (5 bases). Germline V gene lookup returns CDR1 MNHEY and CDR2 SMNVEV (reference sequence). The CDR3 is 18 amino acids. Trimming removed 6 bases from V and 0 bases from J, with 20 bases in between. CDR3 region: CASSGGGAHAATNEKLFF. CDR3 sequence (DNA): TGTGCCAGCAGCGGGGGGGGTGCTCATGCTGCAACTAATGAAAAACTGTTTTTT.

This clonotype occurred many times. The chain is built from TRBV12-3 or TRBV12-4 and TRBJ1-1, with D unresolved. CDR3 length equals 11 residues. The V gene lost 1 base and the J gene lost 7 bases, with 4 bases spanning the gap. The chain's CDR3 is CASSLVSEAFF. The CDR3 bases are TGTGCCAGCAGTTTAGTTAGTGAAGCTTTCTTT.

The CDR3 DNA reads TGTGCCAGCAGTTCCTGGGGTAGCGGAGCCGGAGACACGCAGTATTTT. The encoded protein is CASSSWGSGAGDTQYF. The chain joins TRBV6-5 to TRBJ2-3; the D gene is possibly TRBD2 (6 bases). In germline, CDR1 is MNHEY, CDR2 SVGAGI. The V gene lost 4 bases and the J gene lost 9 bases, with 23 bases spanning the gap. The CDR3 runs 16 residues.

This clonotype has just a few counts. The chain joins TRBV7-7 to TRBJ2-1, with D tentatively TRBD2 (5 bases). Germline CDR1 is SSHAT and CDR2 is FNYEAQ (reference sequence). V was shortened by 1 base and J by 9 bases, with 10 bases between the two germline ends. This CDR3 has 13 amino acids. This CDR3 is CASSLELAGEQFF. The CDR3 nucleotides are TGTGCCAGCAGCTTAGAGCTAGCAGGTGAGCAGTTCTTC.

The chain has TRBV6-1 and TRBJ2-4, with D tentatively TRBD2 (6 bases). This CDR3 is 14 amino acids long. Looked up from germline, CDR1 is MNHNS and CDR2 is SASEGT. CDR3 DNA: TGTGCGAGGATCGGGAGTCTTGCCAAAGAGATTCAGTACTTC. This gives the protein CARIGSLAKEIQYF.

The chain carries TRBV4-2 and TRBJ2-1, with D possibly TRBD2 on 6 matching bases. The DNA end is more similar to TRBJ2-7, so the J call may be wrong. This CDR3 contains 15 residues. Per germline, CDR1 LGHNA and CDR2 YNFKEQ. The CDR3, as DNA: TGTGCCAGCAGCCAAGGGGACTCCCGATCCTACGAGCAGTACTTC. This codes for CASSQGDSRSYEQYF.

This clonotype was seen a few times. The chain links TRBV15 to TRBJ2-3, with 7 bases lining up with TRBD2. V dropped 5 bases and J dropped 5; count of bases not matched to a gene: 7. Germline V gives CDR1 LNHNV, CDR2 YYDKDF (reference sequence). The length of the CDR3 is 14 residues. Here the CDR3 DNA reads TGTGCCACCAGCCGAGCGGGACCCAAAGATACGCAGTATTTT. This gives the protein CATSRAGPKDTQYF.

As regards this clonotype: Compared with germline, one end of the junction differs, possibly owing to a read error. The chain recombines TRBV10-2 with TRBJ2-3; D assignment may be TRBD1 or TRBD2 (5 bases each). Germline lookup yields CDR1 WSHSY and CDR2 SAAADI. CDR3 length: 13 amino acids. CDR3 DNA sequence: TGCGCCAGGGGGCTGTCTAGCAGAGATACGCAGTATTTC. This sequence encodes CARGLSSRDTQYF.

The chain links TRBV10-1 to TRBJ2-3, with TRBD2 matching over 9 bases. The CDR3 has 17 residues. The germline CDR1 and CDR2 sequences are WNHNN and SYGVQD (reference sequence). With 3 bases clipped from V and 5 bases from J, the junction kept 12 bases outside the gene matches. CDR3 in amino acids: CASSEGSSGIEQDTQYF. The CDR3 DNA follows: TGCGCCAGCAGTGAAGGATCTAGCGGGATTGAGCAAGATACGCAGTATTTT.

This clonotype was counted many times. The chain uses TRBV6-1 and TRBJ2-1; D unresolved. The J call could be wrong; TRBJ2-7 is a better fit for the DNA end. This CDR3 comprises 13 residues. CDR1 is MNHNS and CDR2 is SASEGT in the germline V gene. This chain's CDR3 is CASSEGLWNEQYF. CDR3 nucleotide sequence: TGTGCCAGCAGTGAGGGCCTGTGGAACGAGCAGTACTTC.

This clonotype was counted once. The CDR3: CASSELRSTDTQYF. As DNA, the CDR3 is TGTGCCAGCAGTGAGCTCCGAAGCACAGATACGCAGTATTTT. J is TRBJ2-3 and V is TRBV6-1; D remains ambiguous. Trimming took off 3 bases at V and 0 bases at J, with 7 bases between the two ends. Germline lookup yields CDR1 MNHNS and CDR2 SASEGT. The CDR3 loop spans 14 amino acids.

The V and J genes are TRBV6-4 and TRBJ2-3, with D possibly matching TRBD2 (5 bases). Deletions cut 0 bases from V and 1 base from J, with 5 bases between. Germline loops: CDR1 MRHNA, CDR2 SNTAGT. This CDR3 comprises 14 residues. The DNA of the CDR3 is TGTGCCAGCAGTGACTCGGGAGGCACAGATACGCAGTATTTT. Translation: CASSDSGGTDTQYF.

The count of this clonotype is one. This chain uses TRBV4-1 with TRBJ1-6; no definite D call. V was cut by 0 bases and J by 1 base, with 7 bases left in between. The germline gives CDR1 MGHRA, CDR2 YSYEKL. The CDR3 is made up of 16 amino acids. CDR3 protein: CASSQDKGSYNSPLHF. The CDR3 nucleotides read TGCGCCAGCAGCCAAGATAAGGGATCCTATAATTCACCCCTCCACTTT.

CDR3 coding DNA: TGTGCCAGCACGACTAGAAACAATGAGCAGTTCTTC. Protein: CASTTRNNEQFF. The chain combines TRBV6-1 with TRBJ2-1; TRBD2 is a possible D gene (6 bases). CDR1 MNHNS and CDR2 SASEGT come from the germline V gene. The CDR3 loop spans 12 amino acids. Trimming took 7 bases from V and 5 from J, leaving 9 bases between them.

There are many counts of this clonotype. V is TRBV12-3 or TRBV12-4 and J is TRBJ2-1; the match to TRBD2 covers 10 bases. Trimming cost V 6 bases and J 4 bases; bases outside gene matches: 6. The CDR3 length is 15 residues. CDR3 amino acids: CASSLGTSVYNEQFF. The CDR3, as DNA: TGTGCCAGCAGCCTCGGGACTAGCGTTTACAATGAGCAGTTCTTC.

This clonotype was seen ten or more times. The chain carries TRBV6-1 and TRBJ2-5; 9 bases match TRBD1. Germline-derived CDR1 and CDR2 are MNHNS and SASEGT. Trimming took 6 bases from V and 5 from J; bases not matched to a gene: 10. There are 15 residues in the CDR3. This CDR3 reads CASRLPGQGSETQYF. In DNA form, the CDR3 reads TGTGCCAGCAGACTCCCGGGACAGGGTTCGGAGACCCAGTACTTC.

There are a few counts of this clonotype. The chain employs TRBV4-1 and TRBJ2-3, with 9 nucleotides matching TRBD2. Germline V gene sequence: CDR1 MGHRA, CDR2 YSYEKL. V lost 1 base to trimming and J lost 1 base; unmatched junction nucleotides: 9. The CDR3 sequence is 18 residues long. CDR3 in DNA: TGCGCCAGCAGCCAAGGTGGTGGTAGCGGGAGCGGCACAGATACGCAGTATTTT. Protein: CASSQGGGSGSGTDTQYF.

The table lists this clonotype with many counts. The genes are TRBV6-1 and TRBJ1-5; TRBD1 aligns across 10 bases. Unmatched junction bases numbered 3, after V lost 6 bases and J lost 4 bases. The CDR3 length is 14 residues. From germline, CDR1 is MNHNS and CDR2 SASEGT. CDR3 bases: TGTGCCAGCAGGGGGACAGGGGAGAATCAGCCCCAGCATTTT. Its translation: CASRGTGENQPQHF.

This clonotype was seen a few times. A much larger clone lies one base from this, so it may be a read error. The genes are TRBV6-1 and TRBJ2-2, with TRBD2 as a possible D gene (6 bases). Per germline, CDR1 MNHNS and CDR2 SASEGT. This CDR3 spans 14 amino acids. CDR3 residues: CASSRDSWRREMFF. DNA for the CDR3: TGTGCCAGCAGCCGGGACTCATGGCGCCGGGAGATGTTTTTT.

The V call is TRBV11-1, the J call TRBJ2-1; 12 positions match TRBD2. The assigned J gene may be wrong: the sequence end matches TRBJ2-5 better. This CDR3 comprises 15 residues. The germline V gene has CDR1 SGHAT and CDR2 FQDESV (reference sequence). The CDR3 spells CASSRLAGVRETQYF. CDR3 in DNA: TGTGCCAGCAGCCGACTAGCGGGAGTGAGGGAGACCCAGTACTTC.

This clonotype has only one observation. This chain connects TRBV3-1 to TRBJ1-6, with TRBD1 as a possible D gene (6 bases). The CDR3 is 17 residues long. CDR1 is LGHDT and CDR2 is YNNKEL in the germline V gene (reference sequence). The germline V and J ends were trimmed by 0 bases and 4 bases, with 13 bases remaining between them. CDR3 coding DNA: TGTGCCAGCAGCCAAGATAGGGGGGGTAGTTATAATTCACCCCTCCACTTT. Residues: CASSQDRGGSYNSPLHF.

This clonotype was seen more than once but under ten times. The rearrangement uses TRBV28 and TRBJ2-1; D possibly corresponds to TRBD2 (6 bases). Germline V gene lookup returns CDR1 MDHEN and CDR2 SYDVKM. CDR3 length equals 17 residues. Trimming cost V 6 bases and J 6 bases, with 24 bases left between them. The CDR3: CASRPNLPTSVGNEQFF. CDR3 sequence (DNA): TGTGCCAGCAGACCCAACCTTCCGACTAGTGTAGGCAATGAGCAGTTCTTC.